The next 9 T cell receptor beta chains were all read from a single sample in a study of regulatory dendritic cells for organ transplantation. Profiling relied on immunoSEQ multiplex PCR, and the TCRdb table lists in-frame clones only, not all of them. The table records more than 5,500 clones, 63% of them present only once. The sequenced sample consisted of memory CD8+ T cells from blood. Subset: CD45RO+ memory T cells. The receptors stem from a human donor in good health.

The chain combines TRBV19 with TRBJ2-1; D is ambiguous. CDR1 and CDR2 from the germline V gene are LNHDA and SQIVND (reference sequence). CDR3 length: 17 amino acids. Trimming cost V 1 base and J 0 bases, with 13 bases left between them. CDR3 DNA sequence: TGTGCCAGTAGTATAGCCCCTTCCACGCGCTCCTACAATGAGCAGTTCTTC. Amino acid sequence: CASSIAPSTRSYNEQFF.

The rearrangement links TRBV5-8 to TRBJ2-1, with TRBD2 matching over 7 bases. The CDR3 is 15 residues long. Germline CDR1 and CDR2: SGHTS and YDEGEE. V lost 0 bases and J lost 7; bases outside the gene matches: 7. The CDR3 sequence is CASSLVAWGGNEQFF. The CDR3 DNA is TGTGCCAGCAGCTTGGTCGCGTGGGGGGGAAATGAGCAGTTCTTC. Filled out from reference TRBV5-8 and TRBJ2-1, the complete variable domain reads EAGVTQSPTHLIKTRGQQATLRCSPISGHTSVYWYQQALGLGLQFLLWYDEGEERNRGNFPPRFSGRQFPNYSSELNVNALELEDSALYLCASSLVAWGGNEQFFGPGTRLTVL.

The chain carries TRBV29-1 and TRBJ2-3; 8 bases align to TRBD2. Trimming cost V 7 bases and J 5 bases; bases outside gene matches: 26. Germline lookup yields CDR1 SQVTM and CDR2 ANQGSEA. This CDR3 spans 19 amino acids. DNA for the CDR3: TGCAGCGCAACAACTTATTTTGCGACTAGCGTGGACTTCATAGATACGCAGTATTTT. As protein: CSATTYFATSVDFIDTQYF.

The V and J genes are TRBV9 and TRBJ1-1; D is possibly TRBD1 (6 bases). Germline V gene sequence: CDR1 SGDLS, CDR2 YYNGEE. Trimming left V 3 bases short and J 0 bases short, with 12 bases between. The CDR3 is 15 amino acids. CDR3: CASSASYRVNTEAFF. The CDR3 coding sequence is TGTGCCAGCAGCGCCTCATACAGGGTGAACACTGAAGCTTTCTTT. The full variable domain, in which reference TRBV9 and TRBJ1-1 provide the parts outside the CDR3, is DSGVTQTPKHLITATGQRVTLRCSPRSGDLSVYWYQQSLDQGLQFLIQYYNGEERAKGNILERFSAQQFPDLHSELNLSSLELGDSALYFCASSASYRVNTEAFFGQGTRLTVV.

This rearrangement joins TRBV10-3 to TRBJ2-5; tentative D call: TRBD2 (5 bases). This CDR3 has 13 amino acids. Trimming cost V 10 bases and J 2 bases, with 14 bases left between them. Germline V CDR1 and CDR2: ENHRY, SYGVKD. Here the CDR3 DNA reads TGTGCCAGCCTCCAGAGAGGGCAAGAGACCCAGTACTTC. Protein sequence: CASLQRGQETQYF.

The CDR3 DNA follows: TGTGCCAGCAGCCTTGGGACAGGGGTAACTGGCTACACCTTC. Amino acid sequence: CASSLGTGVTGYTF. The chain joins TRBV6-5 to TRBJ1-2; 10 bases agree with TRBD1. CDR1 and CDR2 from the germline V gene are MNHEY and SVGAGI. Trimming took 6 bases from V and 7 from J; bases not matched to a gene: 8. The CDR3 sequence is 14 residues long.

By sample fraction, this clone is medium-sized. The chain has TRBV7-8 and TRBJ1-1; a weak D match, TRBD1 (5 bases). This CDR3 spans 15 amino acids. V lost 0 bases, J lost 7 bases, and 15 bases lay in between. Germline values: CDR1 SGHVS, CDR2 FQNEAQ. This CDR3 is CASSLALGGFGEAFF. The CDR3 bases are TGTGCCAGCAGCTTAGCGTTGGGGGGATTTGGTGAAGCTTTCTTT. The complete variable domain, with remaining parts taken from reference TRBV7-8 and TRBJ1-1, reads GAGVSQSPRYKVAKRGQDVALRCDPISGHVSLFWYQQALGQGPEFLTYFQNEAQLDKSGLPSDRFFAERPEGSVSTLKIQRTQQEDSAVYLCASSLALGGFGEAFFGQGTRLTVV.

This chain uses TRBV6-5 with TRBJ1-2; D is unresolved. The germline CDR1 and CDR2 sequences are MNHEY and SVGAGI. The CDR3 loop spans 13 amino acids. V lost 0 bases and J lost 6, with 8 bases in between. CDR3 loop: CASSYSMGDGYTF. The DNA for the CDR3 is TGTGCCAGCAGTTACTCGATGGGAGATGGCTACACCTTC.

The genes are TRBV4-2 and TRBJ1-5, with a possible D match to TRBD1 (6 bases). Trimming left V 3 bases short and J 7 bases short, with 16 bases between. Germline CDR1 is LGHNA and CDR2 is YNFKEQ. The CDR3 runs to 15 residues. The CDR3 DNA follows: TGTGCCAGCAGCCATGAAGCTACAGGGAACCAGCCCCAGCATTTT. Encoded protein: CASSHEATGNQPQHF.